This T cell receptor beta chain was sequenced during a study of T-cell memory formation after mild COVID-19. On the study more broadly: Clusters of TCRs were largely donor specific. Overall study findings and caveats: The study found balanced CD4/CD8 in clones contracting day 15 to 85 and a CD4+ lean in later expanders.

This clonotype was detected only a few times. The antigen is unknown. CDR1 is LGHNA, CDR2 YSLEER, per germline. Unmatched junction bases numbered 5, after V lost 0 bases and J lost 4 bases. The CDR3 sequence is 16 residues long. TCRdb processed the 5' RACE reads anew with MiXCR; each CDR3 protein has one entry. The top ten clones hold about 41% of a sample with 40,000 to 60,000 distinct CDR3 sequences, roughly 27% of them seen once. The sequence came from a man between 18 and 35 years old who had mild COVID-19 (a few samples of this study predate the infection). Cell type and time point are not known. Input material: PBMCs or a T cell subset sorted from them (not recorded which). This chain uses TRBV4-3 with TRBJ2-1; 8 bases fit TRBD2. CDR3 sequence: CASSQEYGGAYNEQFF. The CDR3 coding sequence is TGCGCCAGCAGCCAAGAATACGGGGGGGCTTACAATGAGCAGTTCTTC.